This passage covers 17 T cell receptor beta chains from one sample sequenced in a study of cytomegalovirus exposure and HLA in healthy donors. Data came from immunoSEQ multiplex PCR; TCRdb stores just in-frame clones and leaves some out. Found here are nearly 110,000 clones, 88% of them singletons; the top ten hold around 1.9%. Sequencing was carried out using PBMCs. The receptors were gathered from a woman under 30 in good health and CMV-seropositive.

This clone has more than one count but fewer than ten. The rearrangement uses TRBV2 and TRBJ2-7, with 7 bases that match TRBD2. CDR1 and CDR2 (germline): SNHLY, FYNNEI. The junction had 9 bases not matched to a gene; V was cut back by 10 bases and J by 3 bases. The CDR3 is made up of 13 amino acids. Written as DNA, the CDR3 is TGTGCCACTAAGGGAGGGGTTTTCTACGAGCAGTACTTC. Translated, it gives CATKGGVFYEQYF.

J is TRBJ1-4 and V is TRBV2; D gene uncertain. Trimming shortened V by 6 bases and J by 8 bases, and 19 bases separated the two germline ends. The CDR3 length is 15 residues. The germline gives CDR1 SNHLY, CDR2 FYNNEI. The CDR3 here is CASSERNGRGEKLFF. The CDR3 DNA reads as TGTGCCAGCAGCGAACGGAACGGGAGAGGGGAAAAACTGTTTTTT.

The chain couples TRBV18 to TRBJ1-1; D is ambiguous. The CDR3 totals 14 residues. The V gene's germline CDR1 is KGHSH and CDR2 LQKENI. V lost 4 bases, J lost 0 bases, and 9 bases lay in between. The CDR3 DNA sequence: TGTGCCAGCTCACTTGCGGGAATGAACACTGAAGCTTTCTTT. This codes for CASSLAGMNTEAFF.

The chain is built from TRBV6-1 and TRBJ2-3, with 7 bases that match TRBD1. The CDR3 runs to 14 residues. The V gene end was trimmed by 4 bases and the J gene end by 5 bases; junction bases not matched to a gene: 6. Germline V gives CDR1 MNHNS, CDR2 SASEGT. CDR3 sequence (DNA): TGTGCCAGCAGTGGGCAGGGGGTAGGAGATACGCAGTATTTT. Translation: CASSGQGVGDTQYF.

The table lists this clone with a count of one. The chain links TRBV18 to TRBJ1-2, with a tentative D call TRBD1 (5 bases). Germline V gene data show CDR1 as KGHSH and CDR2 as LQKENI. The CDR3 has 16 residues. The V and J ends lost 3 bases and 0 bases respectively, with 14 bases between them. The CDR3 loop is CASSPGRPAPNYGYTF. The CDR3, as DNA: TGTGCCAGCTCACCGGGGCGGCCGGCCCCTAACTATGGCTACACCTTC.

This clone was counted a single time. The chain employs TRBV2 and TRBJ1-1; 8 nucleotides align to TRBD1. Germline trimming cut 5 bases from V and 1 base from J; bases unmatched to any gene: 9. From germline, CDR1 is SNHLY and CDR2 FYNNEI. The CDR3 extends over 16 amino acids. CDR3 sequence: CASSRTGGDGNTEAFF. CDR3 nucleotide sequence: TGTGCCAGCAGTAGAACAGGGGGTGATGGGAACACTGAAGCTTTCTTT.

This clone was detected a few times. The chain carries TRBV7-2 and TRBJ2-5, with a possible D match to TRBD2 (6 bases). The CDR3 has 13 residues. Germline CDR1 and CDR2: SGHTA and FQGNSA. Trimming removed 1 base from V and 3 bases from J, with 6 bases in between. The CDR3 spells CASSLGGEETQYF. For the CDR3, the DNA is TGTGCCAGCAGCTTAGGGGGGGAAGAGACCCAGTACTTC. The complete variable domain, with remaining parts taken from reference TRBV7-2 and TRBJ2-5, reads GAGVSQSPSNKVTEKGKDVELRCDPISGHTALYWYRQSLGQGLEFLIYFQGNSAPDKSGLPSDRFSAERTGGSVSTLTIQRTQQEDSAVYLCASSLGGEETQYFGPGTRLLVL.

The gene calls are TRBV18 and TRBJ2-1; D is unresolved. V was pared by 1 base and J by 4 bases, with 5 bases between. CDR1 is KGHSH and CDR2 is LQKENI in the germline V gene. This CDR3 contains 13 residues. CDR3 in amino acids: CASSPLLYNEQFF. The DNA of the CDR3 is TGTGCCAGCTCACCACTTCTATACAATGAGCAGTTCTTC.

The chain carries TRBV10-2 and TRBJ2-7, with 7 bases that match TRBD1. This CDR3 comprises 12 residues. CDR1 and CDR2 (germline): WSHSY, SAAADI. The trim removed 8 bases at V and 2 bases at J, leaving 3 bases unmatched. This CDR3 reads CASATGPYEQYF. The CDR3 bases are TGCGCCAGCGCGACAGGGCCCTACGAGCAGTACTTC.

The rearrangement uses TRBV15 and TRBJ1-1; TRBD1 might be the D (5 bases). CDR1 and CDR2 from the germline V gene are LNHNV and YYDKDF (reference sequence). The CDR3 extends over 14 amino acids. Deletions cut 0 bases from V and 11 bases from J, with 16 bases between. This CDR3 reads CATSRDVGTPAAFF. The CDR3 region has the DNA TGTGCCACCAGCAGAGATGTGGGGACTCCGGCCGCTTTCTTT.

In DNA, the CDR3 is TGTGCCAGCAGTGCCCAGGGCGAGCAGTACTTC. Translating it yields CASSAQGEQYF. The chain joins TRBV2 to TRBJ2-7; TRBD1 might be the D (5 bases). From germline, CDR1 is SNHLY and CDR2 FYNNEI. V was clipped by 4 bases and J by 6 bases, with 7 bases between them. This CDR3 comprises 11 residues.

This chain connects TRBV4-3 to TRBJ2-6, with D uncertain. V gave up 0 bases and J gave up 2 bases, with 5 bases separating them. CDR1 is LGHNA, CDR2 YSLEER, per germline. The CDR3 is 15 amino acids. As DNA, the CDR3 is TGCGCCAGCAGCCAAGACGCGGCTGGGGCCAACGTCCTGACTTTC. It is translated as CASSQDAAGANVLTF.

This clone was found once. The rearrangement joins TRBV29-1 to TRBJ1-3, with TRBD1 matching 7 bases. CDR1 SQVTM and CDR2 ANQGSEA come from the germline V gene. The CDR3 loop spans 14 amino acids. After removal of 4 bases from V and 2 bases from J, the junction contained 5 bases not matched to a gene. The CDR3: CSVATGQPGNTIYF. CDR3 sequence (DNA): TGCAGCGTTGCGACAGGGCAGCCTGGAAACACCATATATTTT.

V gene TRBV28 combines with J gene TRBJ2-7, with 12 bases identical to TRBD1. J lost 6 bases, V lost 6 bases, and 15 bases had no gene match. The V gene's germline CDR1 is MDHEN and CDR2 SYDVKM. The CDR3 is made up of 17 amino acids. CDR3 sequence reads: CASSSPPGQGAGGEQYV. The CDR3 DNA is TGTGCCAGCAGCTCGCCTCCGGGACAGGGGGCTGGAGGCGAGCAGTACGTC.

V gene TRBV11-2 combines with J gene TRBJ2-3; D not certain. The CDR3 runs 17 residues. CDR1 SGHAT and CDR2 FQNNGV come from the germline V gene. Between the trimmed V and J ends, which lost 6 bases and 0 bases, there was a span of 19 bases. The CDR3 loop reads CASRNPKSAKSTDTQYF. The CDR3 nucleotides read TGTGCCAGCAGAAACCCCAAGAGTGCAAAAAGCACAGATACGCAGTATTTT.

The rearrangement uses TRBV5-6 and TRBJ1-6, with D unclear. The V gene lost 1 base and the J gene lost 5 bases, with 10 bases spanning the gap. The CDR3 is made up of 15 amino acids. Germline V CDR1 and CDR2: SGHDT, YYEEEE. The CDR3 spells CASSLTGSHNSPLHF. The CDR3 coding sequence is TGTGCCAGCAGCTTGACGGGTTCCCATAATTCACCCCTCCACTTT.

This chain connects TRBV16 to TRBJ2-1; 9 bases are a match to TRBD1. V gave up 4 bases and J gave up 5 bases; unmatched junction bases: 9. This CDR3 is built from 16 residues. In germline, CDR1 is KGHSY, CDR2 FQNENV. The CDR3 sequence: CASSPLGDRVNNEQFF. CDR3 nucleotides: TGTGCCAGCAGCCCGCTCGGGGACAGGGTCAACAATGAGCAGTTCTTC.